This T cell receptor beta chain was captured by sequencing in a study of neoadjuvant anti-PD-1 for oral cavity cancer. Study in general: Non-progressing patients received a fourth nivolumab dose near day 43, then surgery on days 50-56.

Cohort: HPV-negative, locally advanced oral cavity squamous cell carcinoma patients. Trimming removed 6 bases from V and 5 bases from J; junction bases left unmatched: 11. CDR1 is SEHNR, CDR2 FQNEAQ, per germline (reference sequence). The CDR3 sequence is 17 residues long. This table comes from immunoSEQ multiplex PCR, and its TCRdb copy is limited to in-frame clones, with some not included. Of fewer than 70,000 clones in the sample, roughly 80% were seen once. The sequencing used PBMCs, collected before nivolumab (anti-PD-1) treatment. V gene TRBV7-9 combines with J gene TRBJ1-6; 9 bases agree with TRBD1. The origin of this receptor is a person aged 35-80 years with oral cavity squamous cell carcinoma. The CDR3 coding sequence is TGTGCCAGCAGTTATACAGGGGGCGTTGGTAATAATTCACCCCTCCACTTT. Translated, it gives CASSYTGGVGNNSPLHF.